A selection of T cell receptor beta chains follows, all from one sample in a study of T-cell reconstitution after alpha-beta-depleted transplantation in children. MiXCR, applied by TCRdb to the PCR reads, yields one record per CDR3 protein. The sample lists over 400,000 distinct CDR3 sequences, 43% occurring once. The specimen was PBMCs, collected before TCRalphabeta/CD19-depleted stem cell transplant. The receptors originated from a girl aged 2 to 9 with aplastic anemia, due to receive a stem cell transplant. The CDR3 runs from the conserved cysteine through the conserved F or W.

J,V,CDR3
TRBJ2-1,TRBV29-1,CSVGSGAAYNEQFF
TRBJ2-3,TRBV20-1,CSARALRTRTQYF
TRBJ2-6,TRBV7-2,CASSRDLGSGANVLTF
TRBJ2-1,TRBV27,CASTTRTSGRKGSRNEQFF
TRBJ2-7,TRBV7-2,CASSFALGPYEQYF
TRBJ2-7,TRBV7-6,CASSLPRTSGSQPRNPYEQYF
TRBJ2-5,TRBV7-9,CASSAGGVGPQETQYF
TRBJ1-3,TRBV7-2,CASSSPGQGAGNF
TRBJ2-1,TRBV19,CASRWGREVFF
TRBJ1-3,TRBV9,CASSPTPGRNTIYF
TRBJ2-1,TRBV29-1,CSVTPGSKLAGDNEQFF
TRBJ2-7,TRBV5-5,CASSLRQEPGAREYF
TRBJ2-7,TRBV29-1,CSVGGNEQYF
TRBJ2-7,TRBV7-2,CASSLPGHEQYF
TRBJ2-3,TRBV7-9,CASSSGTAKTRTDTQYF
TRBJ2-1,TRBV7-9,CASSLGLRDRGDEQFF
TRBJ2-7,TRBV29-1,CSVEGPGSYEQYF
TRBJ2-7,TRBV11-2,CASSLELAGGGEQYF
TRBJ2-3,TRBV28,CASNPGGPTDTQYF
TRBJ1-2,TRBV12-3/TRBV12-4,CASRDPGQGNYGYTF
TRBJ1-1,TRBV12-3/TRBV12-4,CASSRGRNTEAFF
TRBJ2-5,TRBV7-2,CAWSRAETQYF
TRBJ2-4,TRBV20-1,CSARGGATKNIQYF
TRBJ2-1,TRBV28,CASSLRVYNEQFF
TRBJ2-7,TRBV6-2/TRBV6-3,CARARNLYEQYF
TRBJ2-1,TRBV15,CATSSGNVHNEQFF
TRBJ2-5,TRBV5-1,CASSRTSGNQETQYF
TRBJ1-1,TRBV4-1,CASSQDLLDRVMVNTEAFF
TRBJ2-5,TRBV20-1,CSARVTQHTQYF